These 9 T cell receptor beta chains were all obtained from the same sample, sequenced in a study of T cell responses to AZD1222 COVID-19 vaccine. The data were produced by immunoSEQ multiplex PCR, yet TCRdb's version contains in-frame clones alone and is incomplete. The sample yields 120,000 to 150,000 clones, around 90% seen once. The sequencing here drew on peripheral blood, taken on day 0 of AZD1222 vaccination. The receptors come from an adult in good health.

This clone was observed once. V usage is TRBV12-3 or TRBV12-4 and J usage is TRBJ1-2; D is unresolved. Trimming removed 3 bases from V and 8 bases from J, with 10 bases in between. The CDR3 contains 12 residues. The CDR3 here is CASSLYGSGYTF. CDR3 sequence (DNA): TGTGCCAGCAGTTTGTACGGTAGCGGCTACACCTTC.

This rearrangement joins TRBV4-2 to TRBJ1-5, with a tentative D call TRBD1 (6 bases). The CDR3 is 16 residues long. The germline gives CDR1 LGHNA, CDR2 YNFKEQ. V gave up 0 bases and J gave up 4 bases, with 13 bases separating them. The CDR3: CASSQDRLGANQPQHF. Written as DNA, the CDR3 is TGTGCCAGCAGCCAAGACAGACTGGGGGCAAATCAGCCCCAGCATTTT.

This chain's CDR3 is CASTTSGSYNEQFF. The CDR3 nucleotides are TGTGCCAGCACGACTAGCGGCTCCTACAATGAGCAGTTCTTC. The chain couples TRBV18 to TRBJ2-1; 9 bases match TRBD2. This CDR3 comprises 14 residues. V trimming: 8 bases; J trimming: 0 bases; junction bases outside the gene matches: 2. Germline V lookup: CDR1 KGHSH, CDR2 LQKENI.

The genes are TRBV10-1 and TRBJ1-2; D remains ambiguous. Germline assignment: CDR1 WNHNN and CDR2 SYGVQD (reference sequence). The CDR3 totals 16 residues. V gave up 0 bases and J gave up 0 bases, with 11 bases separating them. CDR3 DNA sequence: TGCGCCAGCAGTGAGTCCGGCCATCATCCTAACTATGGCTACACCTTC. Translation: CASSESGHHPNYGYTF.

This chain links TRBV28 with TRBJ1-2; 7 positions agree with TRBD1. The ends lost 5 bases at V and 8 bases at J; junction bases unmatched: 11. Per germline, CDR1 MDHEN and CDR2 SYDVKM. This CDR3 is 14 amino acids long. The CDR3 loop reads CASSPAGRGNGYTF. Written as DNA, the CDR3 is TGTGCCAGCAGTCCCGCAGGCAGGGGGAACGGCTACACCTTC.

This chain joins TRBV6-5 and TRBJ1-1; tentative D call: TRBD1 (5 bases). With 6 bases removed from V and 5 bases from J, the gap between germline ends came to 10 bases. There are 12 residues in the CDR3. CDR1 MNHEY and CDR2 SVGAGI come from the germline V gene. This chain's CDR3 is CASSSGRTEAFF. CDR3 DNA sequence: TGTGCCAGCAGCTCGGGGCGGACTGAAGCTTTCTTT.

The gene calls are TRBV6-2 or TRBV6-3 and TRBJ1-4, with D maybe TRBD1 (6 bases). Trimming shortened V by 3 bases and J by 1 base, and 12 bases separated the two germline ends. Germline lookup yields CDR1 MNHEY and CDR2 SVGEGT. The CDR3 spans 16 residues. In DNA form, the CDR3 reads TGTGCCAGCAGTTATGGGGGCTTCGGAACTAATGAAAAACTGTTTTTT. Amino acids: CASSYGGFGTNEKLFF.

The chain combines TRBV6-2 or TRBV6-3 with TRBJ2-3; D perhaps matches TRBD2 (5 bases). V was shortened by 5 bases and J by 0 bases, with 12 bases between the two germline ends. The CDR3 runs 15 residues. Germline-derived CDR1 and CDR2 are MNHEY and SVGEGT. The CDR3 reads CASSHYAGSTDTQYF. CDR3 sequence (DNA): TGTGCCAGCAGTCACTATGCGGGCAGCACAGATACGCAGTATTTT.

The chain has TRBV7-2 and TRBJ2-3; D not resolved. V lost 5 bases and J 5 bases, leaving 20 bases between the germline ends. Germline V gives CDR1 SGHTA, CDR2 FQGNSA. CDR3 length: 16 residues. The CDR3 nucleotides read TGTGCCAGCAGCCCCATCTGGGGAACCCTGAGAGATACGCAGTATTTT. Translating it yields CASSPIWGTLRDTQYF.